The 25 T cell receptor beta chains presented below share a single source sample, sequenced in a study of blood T cell repertoires in COVID-19. Measured with immunoSEQ multiplex PCR; TCRdb has only the in-frame clones, and not every one. The sample consists of about 220,000 clones, roughly 88% of them appearing once. The sequencing input was PBMCs or T cells enriched from blood (not recorded which). The receptors originated from a woman aged 40-49 years with acute COVID-19.

V is TRBV13 and J is TRBJ2-7; perhaps TRBD2 as D (5 bases). The V end lost 0 bases, the J end lost 3 bases, and 15 bases lay between the germline ends. The germline V gene encodes CDR1 PRHDT and CDR2 FYEKMQ (reference sequence). CDR3 length equals 16 residues. CDR3 loop: CASSLGLNGIGYEQYV. The CDR3 DNA sequence: TGTGCCAGCAGCTTAGGCCTAAACGGGATAGGCTACGAGCAGTACGTC.

This chain joins TRBV25-1 and TRBJ2-7, with D possibly being TRBD2 (6 bases). The CDR3 sequence is 14 residues long. Germline CDR1 is MGHDK and CDR2 is SYGVNS. V was cut by 4 bases and J by 4 bases, with 14 bases left in between. In DNA, the CDR3 is TGTGCCAGCAGTGGGGGGGTGGATTTGTACGAGCAGTACTTC. Protein sequence: CASSGGVDLYEQYF.

The V call is TRBV5-1, the J call TRBJ2-7; 10 nucleotides agree with TRBD1. The trim removed 1 base at V and 2 bases at J, leaving 3 bases unmatched. This CDR3 is 15 amino acids long. Germline V gives CDR1 SGHRS, CDR2 YFSETQ. DNA for the CDR3: TGCGCCAGCAGCTTGTGGGGACAGGGGACCTACGAGCAGTACGTC. Protein: CASSLWGQGTYEQYV.

This clone was counted a few times. The chain couples TRBV23-1 to TRBJ2-1, with D tentatively TRBD2 (7 bases). TRBV23-1 counts as an open reading frame of uncertain function. The CDR3 runs to 13 residues. V dropped 2 bases and J dropped 9 bases, with 11 bases sitting between them. This CDR3 reads CASSQRGDTEQFF. The DNA of the CDR3 is TGCGCCAGCAGTCAACGGGGGGACACTGAGCAGTTCTTC.

This sequence joins TRBV11-3 and TRBJ1-1, with 7 bases lining up with TRBD1. Germline loops: CDR1 SGHNT, CDR2 YENEEA. CDR3 size: 14 residues. The V gene end was trimmed by 4 bases and the J gene end by 6 bases; junction bases not matched to a gene: 8. CDR3 loop: CASSSGQVGAEAFF. In DNA form, the CDR3 reads TGTGCCAGCAGCTCTGGACAGGTCGGGGCTGAAGCTTTCTTT.

CDR3 sequence reads: CASSWGGSYEQYF. CDR3 coding DNA: TGCGCCAGCAGCTGGGGGGGATCCTACGAGCAGTACTTC. This chain links TRBV5-1 with TRBJ2-7; 7 bases match TRBD2. Unmatched junction bases numbered 1, after V lost 3 bases and J lost 1 base. CDR1 is SGHRS and CDR2 is YFSETQ in the germline V gene. The CDR3 totals 13 residues.

This sequence joins TRBV27 and TRBJ1-1; 8 bases align to TRBD1. The CDR3 has 14 residues. After removal of 5 bases from V and 1 base from J, the junction contained 3 bases not matched to a gene. Germline CDR1 MNHEY, CDR2 SMNVEV (reference sequence). CDR3 protein: CASSLGQGNTEAFF. CDR3 nucleotide sequence: TGTGCCAGCAGTCTCGGACAGGGGAACACTGAAGCTTTCTTT.

This clone has a single count. The genes are TRBV30 and TRBJ2-1; maybe TRBD1 (6 bases). Trimming removed 4 bases at V and 5 bases at J, with 12 bases between. This CDR3 contains 13 residues. In germline, CDR1 is GTSNPN, CDR2 SVGIG (reference sequence). CDR3 sequence reads: CAWIQGPHNEQFF. Written as DNA, the CDR3 is TGTGCCTGGATACAGGGTCCCCACAATGAGCAGTTCTTC.

V usage is TRBV6-2 or TRBV6-3 and J usage is TRBJ2-1; 9 positions match TRBD1. With 5 bases clipped from V and 4 bases from J, the junction kept 3 bases outside the gene matches. The CDR3 runs 14 residues. Germline V lookup: CDR1 MNHEY, CDR2 SVGEGT. The CDR3 DNA sequence: TGTGCCAGCAGTGGGACAGGGTTTTACAATGAGCAGTTCTTC. Translated: CASSGTGFYNEQFF.

The chain has TRBV3-1 (or the pseudogene TRBV3-2) and TRBJ2-7, with D hard to call. CDR1 LGHDT and CDR2 YNNKEL come from the germline V gene (reference sequence). With 1 base removed from V and 5 bases from J, the gap between germline ends came to 6 bases. The CDR3 spans 12 residues. CDR3 residues: CASSQGPNEQYF. The CDR3 DNA is TGTGCCAGCAGCCAAGGGCCCAACGAGCAGTACTTC.

The gene calls are TRBV14 and TRBJ1-2; D remains ambiguous. CDR1 and CDR2 from the germline V gene are SGHDN and FVKESK. Trimming left V 0 bases short and J 8 bases short, with 10 bases between. The CDR3 is 13 residues long. The CDR3 is CASSQEFQYGYTF. CDR3 sequence (DNA): TGTGCCAGCAGCCAAGAATTCCAGTACGGCTACACCTTC.

This chain links TRBV5-4 with TRBJ2-1; 9 bases are shared with TRBD2. The germline gives CDR1 SGHNT, CDR2 YYREEE (reference sequence). This CDR3 has 15 amino acids. J lost 1 base, V lost 5 bases, and 4 bases had no gene match. The CDR3 spells CASRVLAGSYNEQFF. The CDR3 nucleotides are TGTGCCAGCAGGGTGCTAGCGGGGTCCTACAATGAGCAGTTCTTC.

The chain uses TRBV13 and TRBJ1-3, with D tentatively TRBD1 (5 bases). Per the germline V gene, CDR1 is PRHDT and CDR2 is FYEKMQ (reference sequence). V lost 2 bases and J lost 4, with 12 bases in between. The CDR3 has 15 residues. CDR3 nucleotides: TGTGCCAGCAGCTTACTAGGGGCTGGGGGAAACACCATATATTTT. Its protein product is CASSLLGAGGNTIYF.

This chain links TRBV19 with TRBJ2-1; maybe TRBD1 (5 bases). Germline V gives CDR1 LNHDA, CDR2 SQIVND (reference sequence). The CDR3 runs 16 residues. V lost 2 bases and J lost 7, with 18 bases in between. CDR3 residues: CASSIRGIARLNEQFF. The DNA for the CDR3 is TGTGCCAGTAGTATAAGGGGTATAGCCCGATTGAATGAGCAGTTCTTC.

This clone was picked up a small number of times. The CDR3: CASTPDRDREYEQYF. The DNA for the CDR3 is TGTGCCAGCACCCCCGACCGCGATCGGGAATACGAGCAGTACTTC. The rearrangement uses TRBV3-1 (or the pseudogene TRBV3-2) and TRBJ2-7; possible D gene TRBD2, 5 bases. The CDR3 runs 15 residues. V was clipped by 7 bases and J by 4 bases, with 20 bases between them. Per germline, CDR1 LGHDT and CDR2 YNNKEL (reference sequence).

The rearrangement links TRBV9 to TRBJ2-1; D unclear. Trimming took off 4 bases at V and 9 bases at J, with 11 bases between the two ends. The CDR3 covers 12 residues. Germline CDR1 is SGDLS and CDR2 is YYNGEE. The DNA for the CDR3 is TGTGCCAGCAGCCTCGAGGATAGTGAGCAGTTCTTC. Translated, it gives CASSLEDSEQFF. The whole variable domain, filled in from reference TRBV9 and TRBJ2-1, reads DSGVTQTPKHLITATGQRVTLRCSPRSGDLSVYWYQQSLDQGLQFLIQYYNGEERAKGNILERFSAQQFPDLHSELNLSSLELGDSALYFCASSLEDSEQFFGPGTRLTVL.

The genes are TRBV5-4 and TRBJ2-2; D might be TRBD1 (5 bases). The CDR3 has 15 residues. Germline loops: CDR1 SGHNT, CDR2 YYREEE (reference sequence). Trimming removed 0 bases at V and 6 bases at J, with 12 bases between. As DNA, the CDR3 is TGTGCCAGCAGCTTGGTAGGGGCGACCGCCGGGGAGCTGTTTTTT. This sequence encodes CASSLVGATAGELFF.

The V call is TRBV6-5, the J call TRBJ2-2; D is unclear. Germline CDR1 and CDR2: MNHEY and SVGAGI. This CDR3 contains 12 residues. Between the trimmed V and J ends, which lost 10 bases and 2 bases, there was a span of 8 bases. The CDR3 is CANRHNTGELFF. CDR3 nucleotide sequence: TGTGCCAACCGACACAACACCGGGGAGCTGTTTTTT.

This clone was counted at least ten times. The CDR3 is CASSPGGGGTYNEQFF. For the CDR3, the DNA is TGCGCCAGCAGCCCGGGAGGAGGAGGAACCTACAATGAGCAGTTCTTC. The rearrangement links TRBV5-1 to TRBJ2-1; 7 nucleotides align to TRBD2. CDR1 and CDR2 (germline): SGHRS, YFSETQ. The trim removed 4 bases at V and 2 bases at J, leaving 9 bases unmatched. CDR3 length equals 16 residues. Variable domain in full (rest from reference TRBV5-1 and TRBJ2-1): KAGVTQTPRYLIKTRGQQVTLSCSPISGHRSVSWYQQTPGQGLQFLFEYFSETQRNKGNFPGRFSGRQFSNSRSEMNVSTLELGDSALYLCASSPGGGGTYNEQFFGPGTRLTVL.

Only one count was recorded for this clone. The chain links TRBV2 to TRBJ2-3, with a possible D match to TRBD2 (6 bases). V was clipped by 10 bases and J by 4 bases, with 15 bases between them. Per germline, CDR1 SNHLY and CDR2 FYNNEI. The CDR3 consists of 13 residues. CDR3 DNA: TGTGCCACCGCCCGGGAGTCCGCAGATACGCAGTATTTT. This codes for CATARESADTQYF.

This chain links TRBV5-3 with TRBJ1-1; 9 nucleotides match TRBD1. TRBV5-3 is recorded as an ORF, its role being uncertain. The CDR3 extends over 19 amino acids. With V trimmed by 0 bases and J by 0 bases, 12 bases remained unmatched. CDR3 DNA sequence: TGTGCCAGAAGCTTGGAATCCCGGACAGGGGACCAGATGAACACTGAAGCTTTCTTT. Amino acid sequence: CARSLESRTGDQMNTEAFF.

The rearrangement joins TRBV3-1 (or the pseudogene TRBV3-2) to TRBJ2-1, with D uncertain. V lost 3 bases to trimming and J lost 3 bases, with 15 bases between them. CDR3 length equals 16 residues. Germline V CDR1 and CDR2: LGHDT, YNNKEL (reference sequence). The CDR3 DNA reads as TGTGCCAGCAGCCAGTCAGGTGGGCCGATCTACAATGAGCAGTTCTTC. Translating it yields CASSQSGGPIYNEQFF.

The V and J genes are TRBV18 and TRBJ2-1, with TRBD2 matching over 9 bases. The CDR3 is 13 amino acids. Trimming at V came to 3 bases and at J to 7 bases, leaving 1 base not matched to a gene. Germline assignment: CDR1 KGHSH and CDR2 LQKENI. CDR3 sequence reads: CASSPGLANEQFF. As DNA, the CDR3 is TGTGCCAGCTCACCGGGACTAGCAAATGAGCAGTTCTTC.

The chain joins TRBV18 to TRBJ1-2, with 7 positions matching TRBD1. V lost 3 bases, J lost 4 bases, and 14 bases stayed unmatched. Germline CDR1 KGHSH, CDR2 LQKENI. The CDR3 is 17 amino acids. In DNA, the CDR3 is TGTGCCAGCTCACCGCCAGAGCAGGGGGTACTTGGCTATGGCTACACCTTC. Protein sequence: CASSPPEQGVLGYGYTF.

The rearrangement joins TRBV6-6 to TRBJ1-2; 9 bases are a match to TRBD1. J gave up 2 bases and V 6 bases, and 4 bases lay outside the gene matches. CDR1 is MNHNY, CDR2 SVGAGI, per germline (reference sequence). The CDR3 covers 14 residues. As DNA, the CDR3 is TGTGCCAGCAGCACACAGGGGGCGAACTATGGCTACACCTTC. It yields the protein CASSTQGANYGYTF.